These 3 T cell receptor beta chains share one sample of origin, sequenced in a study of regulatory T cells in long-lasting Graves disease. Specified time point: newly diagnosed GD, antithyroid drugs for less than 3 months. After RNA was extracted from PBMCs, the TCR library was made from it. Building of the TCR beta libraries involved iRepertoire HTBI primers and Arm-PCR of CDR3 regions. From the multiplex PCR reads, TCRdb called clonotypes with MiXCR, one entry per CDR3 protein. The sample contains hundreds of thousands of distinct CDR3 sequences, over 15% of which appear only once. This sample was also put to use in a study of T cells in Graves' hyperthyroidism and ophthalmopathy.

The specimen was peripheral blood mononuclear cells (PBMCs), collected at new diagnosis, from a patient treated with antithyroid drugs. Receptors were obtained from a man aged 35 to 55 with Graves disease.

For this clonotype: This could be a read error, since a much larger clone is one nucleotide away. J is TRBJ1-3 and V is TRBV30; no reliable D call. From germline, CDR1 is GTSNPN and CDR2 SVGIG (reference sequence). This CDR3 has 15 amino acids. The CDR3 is CASSVRGIVRNTIYF. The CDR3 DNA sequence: TGTGCCTCGAGTGTACGTGGCATCGTGCGGAACACCATATATTTT.

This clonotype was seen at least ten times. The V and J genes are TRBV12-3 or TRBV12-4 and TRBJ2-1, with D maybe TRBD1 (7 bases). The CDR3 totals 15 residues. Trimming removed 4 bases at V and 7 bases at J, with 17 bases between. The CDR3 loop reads CASSYRQGRENEQFF. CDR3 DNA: TGTGCCAGCAGTTATAGACAGGGTCGGGAGAATGAGCAGTTCTTC.

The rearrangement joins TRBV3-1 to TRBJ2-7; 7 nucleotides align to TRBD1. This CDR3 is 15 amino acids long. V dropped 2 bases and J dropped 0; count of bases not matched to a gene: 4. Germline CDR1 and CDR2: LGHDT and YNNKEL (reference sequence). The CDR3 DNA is TGTGCCAGCAGCCAAATACAGGGGAGCTCCTACGAGCAGTACTTC. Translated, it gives CASSQIQGSSYEQYF.